One and the same sample provided the 11 T cell receptor beta chains below, sequenced in a study of human T cells and chemical hapten exposure. The time point: patch test 3, about 24 weeks after DPC sensitization. Treatment described: therapeutic diphenylcyclopropenone sensitization with weekly scalp DPC. TCRdb fed the RACE reads into MiXCR, producing one record per CDR3 protein. The table lists about 190,000 distinct CDR3 sequences, around 23% of them singletons. This sample comprised whole blood, obtained in connection with sensitization to the hapten diphenylcyclopropenone (DPC). The receptors originated from a woman aged 40 to 50 with alopecia areata. Some clones in this sample may be carry-over from other donors' samples.

The rearrangement links TRBV29-1 to TRBJ1-6; D gene uncertain. The CDR3 sequence is 14 residues long. The germline V gene has CDR1 SQVTM and CDR2 ANQGSEA. The V and J ends lost 7 bases and 4 bases respectively, with 14 bases between them. CDR3 sequence: CSAQTGSYNSPLHF. CDR3 in DNA: TGCAGCGCCCAGACCGGGAGTTATAATTCACCCCTCCACTTT.

This clonotype occurred many times. The gene calls are TRBV4-3 and TRBJ2-2; 9 bases agree with TRBD2. The length of the CDR3 is 18 residues. Losses at the gene ends were 0 bases for V and 4 bases for J; bases not matched to a gene: 9. Germline V gene data show CDR1 as LGHNA and CDR2 as YSLEER. CDR3 amino acids: CASSQEGPSGMVTGELFF. The CDR3 nucleotides are TGCGCCAGCAGCCAAGAGGGCCCTAGCGGGATGGTCACCGGGGAGCTGTTTTTT.

The V call is TRBV28, the J call TRBJ1-5, with D tentatively TRBD1 (6 bases). The germline CDR1 and CDR2 sequences are MDHEN and SYDVKM. Trimming left V 4 bases short and J 3 bases short, with 10 bases between. The CDR3 consists of 14 residues. The DNA for the CDR3 is TGTGCCAGCAGTTCCGGACAGCCCAATCAGCCCCAGCATTTT. Encoded protein: CASSSGQPNQPQHF.

A few counts support this clonotype. The chain has TRBV10-3 and TRBJ2-5; TRBD2 matches 8 bases. Germline CDR1 is ENHRY and CDR2 is SYGVKD. The CDR3 contains 13 residues. The ends lost 6 bases at V and 4 bases at J; junction bases unmatched: 4. The CDR3 bases are TGTGCCATCAGCAGCGGGGGATCAGAGACCCAGTACTTC. It encodes CAISSGGSETQYF.

The V call is TRBV10-3, the J call TRBJ2-7; 8 positions match TRBD2. Germline CDR1 reads ENHRY; CDR2 reads SYGVKD. The J segment lost 1 base and the V segment lost 10 bases, leaving 21 bases of the junction unmatched. The CDR3 contains 18 residues. The chain's CDR3 is CATKDVGLVGPRSYEQYF. CDR3 nucleotide sequence: TGTGCCACCAAAGATGTGGGACTAGTTGGGCCTCGTTCCTACGAGCAGTACTTC.

Turning to this clonotype: A read error is likely, as this CDR3 ends without the conserved phenylalanine or tryptophan. This chain joins TRBV28 and TRBJ2-1; D may be TRBD2 (5 bases). This CDR3 has 12 residues. V lost 4 bases, J lost 12 bases, and 13 bases lay in between. CDR1 and CDR2 (germline): MDHEN, SYDVKM. The CDR3 bases are TGTGCCAGCAGTTCCAACCCAGAGGGGCAGTTCCTC. Its translation: CASSSNPEGQFL.

V and J are TRBV29-1 and TRBJ2-2; D gene uncertain. With 4 bases removed from V and 2 bases from J, the gap between germline ends came to 8 bases. Germline V gene data show CDR1 as SQVTM and CDR2 as ANQGSEA. CDR3 size: 13 residues. The DNA of the CDR3 is TGCAGCGTTGGGCTAGATAACACCGGGGAGCTGTTTTTT. Translated: CSVGLDNTGELFF.

The J gene is TRBJ2-2, the V gene TRBV5-4; 9 bases are shared with TRBD1. The trim removed 0 bases at V and 6 bases at J, leaving 6 bases unmatched. This CDR3 contains 16 residues. Germline V gene lookup returns CDR1 SGHNT and CDR2 YYREEE (reference sequence). The CDR3 nucleotides are TGTGCCAGCAGCTTGGCCGGACAGGGGTATGCCGGGGAGCTGTTTTTT. Protein product: CASSLAGQGYAGELFF.

At least ten counts were recorded for this clonotype. The CDR3 coding sequence is TGCAGCGTTGAAGGTCGGGGCGAGGAGACCCAGTACTTC. The encoded protein is CSVEGRGEETQYF. The V and J genes are TRBV29-1 and TRBJ2-5, with D perhaps being TRBD1 or TRBD2 (5 bases each). This CDR3 is built from 13 residues. V lost 1 base to trimming and J lost 5 bases, with 11 bases between them. In germline, CDR1 is SQVTM, CDR2 ANQGSEA.

The J gene is TRBJ2-3, the V gene TRBV10-3; 8 bases are a match to TRBD2. The germline V gene has CDR1 ENHRY and CDR2 SYGVKD. The CDR3 is 15 amino acids. V was pared by 2 bases and J by 2 bases, with 3 bases of the junction left unmatched. For the CDR3, the DNA is TGTGCCATCAGTGAGCGGGGGGGCGACACAGATACGCAGTATTTT. Amino acid sequence: CAISERGGDTDTQYF.

V is TRBV28 and J is TRBJ2-7; 10 nucleotides line up with TRBD2. The CDR3 runs 14 residues. V trimming: 8 bases; J trimming: 3 bases; junction bases outside the gene matches: 7. CDR1 and CDR2 (germline): MDHEN, SYDVKM. The CDR3 region is CASGEREGIYEQYF. CDR3 coding DNA: TGTGCCAGCGGGGAGCGGGAGGGAATCTACGAGCAGTACTTC.